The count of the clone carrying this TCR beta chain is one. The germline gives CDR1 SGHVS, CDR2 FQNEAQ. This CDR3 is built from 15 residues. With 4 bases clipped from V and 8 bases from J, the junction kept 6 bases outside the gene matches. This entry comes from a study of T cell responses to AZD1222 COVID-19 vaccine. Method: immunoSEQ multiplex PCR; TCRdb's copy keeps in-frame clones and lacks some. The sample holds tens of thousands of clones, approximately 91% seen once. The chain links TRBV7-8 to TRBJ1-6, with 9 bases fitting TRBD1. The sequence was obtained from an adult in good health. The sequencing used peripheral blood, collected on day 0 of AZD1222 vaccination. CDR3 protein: CASSSDRGTYSPLHF. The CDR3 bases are TGTGCCAGCAGCTCTGACAGGGGGACGTATTCACCCCTCCACTTT.